This T cell receptor beta chain was captured in a study of blood T cell repertoires in COVID-19. Across the whole study: Researchers got acute and convalescent COVID-19 samples from the United States, Italy and Spain. T cells, B-cell-depleted T cells, or PBMCs supplied cDNA or gDNA.

Per germline, CDR1 MNHEY and CDR2 SVGEGT. Trimming cost V 2 bases and J 4 bases; bases outside gene matches: 7. The CDR3 spans 17 residues. Enrollment of patients from Seattle took place during active infection, with longitudinal follow-up. Source study methods: Estimates of nucleated cell counts were drawn from the amplification of reference gene primers. Repertoires were generated with immunoSEQ multiplex PCR, while TCRdb's copy carries only in-frame clones and drops some. The DNA gave D and trimming, while V, J and clone size come from that table. The data show approximately 260,000 clones, 80% to 90% seen once.

V usage is TRBV6-2 or TRBV6-3 and J usage is TRBJ2-5; 13 bases map to TRBD2. Specimen: peripheral blood. The receptor comes from a woman in her seventies with COVID-19, enrolled during active disease. The DNA of the CDR3 is TGTGCCAGCAGTTACCCTCGCACTAGCGGGGGGGTAGAGACCCAGTACTTC. This gives the protein CASSYPRTSGGVETQYF.